What follows are 9 T cell receptor beta chains derived from one specimen sequenced in a study of cytomegalovirus exposure and HLA in healthy donors. Measured with immunoSEQ multiplex PCR; TCRdb has only the in-frame clones, and not every one. Of over 150,000 clones in the sample, roughly 80% were seen once. The sample was PBMCs. The source is a woman younger than 30 in good health and CMV-seropositive.

The chain recombines TRBV5-4 with TRBJ1-2; no clear D gene. This CDR3 is 13 amino acids long. Germline loops: CDR1 SGHNT, CDR2 YYREEE (reference sequence). The V gene lost 0 bases and the J gene lost 4 bases, with 7 bases spanning the gap. DNA for the CDR3: TGTGCCAGCAGCTTGGTGGCAGGCTATGGCTACACCTTC. Translated: CASSLVAGYGYTF.

The rearrangement uses TRBV7-6 and TRBJ2-2; 13 bases map to TRBD2. Germline V lookup: CDR1 SGHVS, CDR2 FNYEAQ. CDR3 length: 19 amino acids. V gave up 2 bases and J gave up 0 bases; unmatched junction bases: 6. CDR3 sequence: CASSLTTSGGPANTGELFF. CDR3 nucleotide sequence: TGTGCCAGCAGCTTAACGACTAGCGGGGGGCCGGCGAACACCGGGGAGCTGTTTTTT. Full variable domain (missing parts from reference TRBV7-6 and TRBJ2-2): GAGVSQSPRYKVTKRGQDVALRCDPISGHVSLYWYRQALGQGPEFLTYFNYEAQQDKSGLPNDRFSAERPEGSISTLTIQRTEQRDSAMYRCASSLTTSGGPANTGELFFGEGSRLTVL.

The rearrangement uses TRBV5-8 and TRBJ1-4; 8 bases line up with TRBD1. The CDR3 runs 16 residues. The germline CDR1 and CDR2 sequences are SGHTS and YDEGEE. V shed 4 bases, J shed 3 bases, and the junction held 8 bases outside the gene matches. The CDR3 sequence: CASSRGQGAPNEKLFF. CDR3 DNA: TGTGCCAGCAGCCGTGGACAGGGTGCGCCTAATGAAAAACTGTTTTTT.

The J gene is TRBJ1-1, the V gene TRBV2; D is ambiguous. This CDR3 spans 14 amino acids. Germline CDR1 and CDR2: SNHLY and FYNNEI. Trimming removed 3 bases at V and 4 bases at J, with 12 bases between. As DNA, the CDR3 is TGTGCCAGCAGTGACCGGGTTTATGGCACTGAAGCTTTCTTT. This translates into CASSDRVYGTEAFF. Full variable domain (outside the CDR3, taken from reference TRBV2 and TRBJ1-1): EPEVTQTPSHQVTQMGQEVILRCVPISNHLYFYWYRQILGQKVEFLVSFYNNEISEKSEIFDDQFSVERPDGSNFTLKIRSTKLEDSAMYFCASSDRVYGTEAFFGQGTRLTVV.

This clone was recorded once. The chain joins TRBV7-9 to TRBJ1-4, with a weak D call TRBD1 (5 bases). Germline loops: CDR1 SEHNR, CDR2 FQNEAQ (reference sequence). The CDR3 is 12 amino acids. Trimming cost V 5 bases and J 13 bases, with 14 bases left between them. In DNA form, the CDR3 reads TGTGCCAGCAGCCTGGGACTCGGTCGACTGTTTTTT. This codes for CASSLGLGRLFF.

The table lists this clone with a count of one. The genes are TRBV5-1 and TRBJ2-7; 8 positions agree with TRBD2. The germline CDR1 and CDR2 sequences are SGHRS and YFSETQ. CDR3 length: 16 residues. The V segment lost 0 bases and the J segment 3 bases; nucleotides outside the gene matches: 8. In nucleotides, the CDR3 is TGCGCCAGCAGCTTGGCCGAGATAGCGGGGAACTACGAGCAGTACTTC. It yields the protein CASSLAEIAGNYEQYF.

This chain links TRBV27 with TRBJ1-6; perhaps TRBD1 as D (5 bases). CDR3 length equals 13 residues. V shed 8 bases and J shed 5 bases, with 10 bases lying between them. Germline values: CDR1 MNHEY, CDR2 SMNVEV (reference sequence). CDR3 region: CASRTRDNSPLHF. The CDR3 nucleotides read TGTGCCAGCCGTACCAGGGATAATTCACCCCTCCACTTT.

The genes are TRBV6-1 and TRBJ1-5; TRBD1 is a possible D gene (5 bases). Germline-derived CDR1 and CDR2 are MNHNS and SASEGT. This CDR3 spans 13 amino acids. The V end was cut by 9 bases, the J end by 4 bases, with 13 bases between. Here the CDR3 reads CASLDTLNQPQHF. CDR3 DNA sequence: TGTGCCAGTCTGGACACTCTTAATCAGCCCCAGCATTTT.

This clone has only one observation. V gene TRBV7-6 combines with J gene TRBJ1-3; D is uncertain. V was shortened by 2 bases and J by 4 bases, with 12 bases between the two germline ends. The length of the CDR3 is 15 residues. The germline V gene encodes CDR1 SGHVS and CDR2 FNYEAQ. CDR3 amino acids: CASSLSAGGGNTIYF. CDR3 bases: TGTGCCAGCAGCTTATCGGCAGGTGGAGGAAACACCATATATTTT.